The text below deals with one TCR beta chain. The sample belongs to a study of blood T cell repertoires in COVID-19. CDR3 length equals 15 residues. CDR1 SGHTA and CDR2 FQGNSA come from the germline V gene. V trimming: 3 bases; J trimming: 6 bases; junction bases outside the gene matches: 8. The table came from immunoSEQ multiplex PCR; TCRdb's copy has only in-frame clones and leaves some out. The sample lists roughly 200,000 clones, 89% seen once, with approximately 7% in the top ten. This chain connects TRBV7-2 to TRBJ2-3; 8 bases are shared with TRBD2. The TCR sequence derives from a man aged 40-49 years with acute or convalescent COVID-19. The sample was peripheral blood. CDR3 sequence: CASSFLGLGADTQYF. For the CDR3, the DNA is TGTGCCAGCAGCTTTTTGGGACTAGGGGCTGATACGCAGTATTTT.